These 4 T cell receptor beta chains share one sample of origin, sequenced in a study of cytotoxic CD8 clonotypes in ibrutinib-treated CLL. Profiled with immunoSEQ multiplex PCR; TCRdb holds only in-frame clones, not every one. The sample lists some 150,000 clones, more than 70% occurring once. The specimen was PBMCs, collected after 36 months of ibrutinib treatment. The receptors originated from a human donor with chronic lymphocytic leukemia.

The J gene is TRBJ1-1, the V gene TRBV14; D remains ambiguous. The CDR3 sequence is 16 residues long. V dropped 2 bases and J dropped 0 bases, with 13 bases sitting between them. CDR1 and CDR2 (germline): SGHDN, FVKESK. CDR3 nucleotide sequence: TGTGCCAGCAGCCAACGAAATACGGGTTTGAACACTGAAGCTTTCTTT. Amino acids: CASSQRNTGLNTEAFF. The full variable domain, rest sourced from reference TRBV14 and TRBJ1-1, is EAGVTQFPSHSVIEKGQTVTLRCDPISGHDNLYWYRRVMGKEIKFLLHFVKESKQDESGMPNNRFLAERTGGTYSTLKVQPAELEDSGVYFCASSQRNTGLNTEAFFGQGTRLTVV.

The chain uses TRBV28 and TRBJ1-3, with unresolved D. The CDR3 sequence is 14 residues long. Trimming cost V 4 bases and J 0 bases, with 7 bases left between them. Germline V gives CDR1 MDHEN, CDR2 SYDVKM. The CDR3 reads CASSWALSGNTIYF. In DNA form, the CDR3 reads TGTGCCAGCAGTTGGGCTCTCTCTGGAAACACCATATATTTT.

The chain has TRBV6-6 and TRBJ2-1; no definite D call. In germline, CDR1 is MNHNY, CDR2 SVGAGI (reference sequence). This CDR3 comprises 16 residues. V shed 2 bases and J shed 3 bases, with 14 bases lying between them. In nucleotides, the CDR3 is TGTGCCAGCAGTTACGCATCGATGGTGCTCTACAATGAGCAGTTCTTC. Translating it yields CASSYASMVLYNEQFF.

The V and J genes are TRBV19 and TRBJ2-2; a weak D match, TRBD1 (5 bases). The ends were cut back, 0 bases at V and 9 bases at J, with 17 bases in the middle. This CDR3 comprises 16 residues. From germline, CDR1 is LNHDA and CDR2 SQIVND (reference sequence). For the CDR3, the DNA is TGTGCCAGTAGTATAGATCTTGGGGCCCCCATCCGGGAGCTGTTTTTT. It yields the protein CASSIDLGAPIRELFF.